The rows below give T cell receptor beta chains drawn from one sample of a study of OX40 agonist ivuxolimab in advanced cancers. Profiling relied on immunoSEQ multiplex PCR, and the TCRdb table lists in-frame clones only, not all of them. The table lists about 46,000 clones, roughly nine tenths of them singletons. The specimen was CD4+ or CD8+ T cells sorted from blood, collected in a trial of the OX40 agonist ivuxolimab. The receptor source for this set is an adult with an advanced solid tumor such as melanoma, head and neck, liver or kidney cancer. Both conserved end residues are part of each CDR3. Fields, in order: V gene, clone size, J gene, D gene, CDR3 DNA, CDR3 protein. A D gene is named only where the DNA matches it firmly. A clone size is listed for some rows: how often the clone was seen (once, few, many), or a class if it is expanded.

v_call: TRBV7-8; clone_size: -; j_call: TRBJ2-1; d_call: -; cdr3_nt: TGTGCCAGCAGTTACCGGGGAGCTCCCTACAATGAGCAGTTCTTC; cdr3_aa: CASSYRGAPYNEQFF
v_call: TRBV6-6; clone_size: -; j_call: TRBJ1-1; d_call: -; cdr3_nt: TGTGCCAGCAACTCGGGCACTGAAGCTTTCTTT; cdr3_aa: CASNSGTEAFF
v_call: TRBV23-1; clone_size: -; j_call: TRBJ2-7; d_call: TRBD2; cdr3_nt: TGCGCCAGCAGTCAACCGGGGACTAGCGGGAGAGTAAGGTCCTACGAGCAGTACTTC; cdr3_aa: CASSQPGTSGRVRSYEQYF
v_call: TRBV10-1; clone_size: -; j_call: TRBJ1-6; d_call: TRBD1; cdr3_nt: TGCGCCAGCAGTGAGGAGACAGGGGCCAATTCACCCCTCCACTTT; cdr3_aa: CASSEETGANSPLHF
v_call: TRBV5-8; clone_size: once; j_call: TRBJ2-5; d_call: -; cdr3_nt: TGTGCCAGCAGCTTCGTCCCTCGGCTAGGGGAGACCCAGTACTTC; cdr3_aa: CASSFVPRLGETQYF
v_call: TRBV9; clone_size: -; j_call: TRBJ1-1; d_call: -; cdr3_nt: TGTGCCAGCAGCGGGGATGGCACTGAAGCTTTCTTT; cdr3_aa: CASSGDGTEAFF
v_call: TRBV5-4; clone_size: -; j_call: TRBJ2-3; d_call: TRBD1; cdr3_nt: TGTGCCAGCAGCTTGGGACAGGGAGGCACAGATACGCAGTATTTT; cdr3_aa: CASSLGQGGTDTQYF
v_call: TRBV6-1; clone_size: -; j_call: TRBJ2-1; d_call: -; cdr3_nt: TGTGCCAGCAGTCTGACTAGGGGGAACAATGAGCAGTTCTTC; cdr3_aa: CASSLTRGNNEQFF
v_call: TRBV7-8; clone_size: few; j_call: TRBJ1-5; d_call: TRBD1; cdr3_nt: TGTGCCAGCAGCCAGGACAGGGGGCCTAGTCAGCCCCAGCATTTT; cdr3_aa: CASSQDRGPSQPQHF
v_call: TRBV12-5; clone_size: -; j_call: TRBJ2-1; d_call: -; cdr3_nt: TGTGCTAGTGGTGCCCGACTGGGTTATGAGCAGTTCTTC; cdr3_aa: CASGARLGYEQFF
v_call: TRBV6-1; clone_size: once; j_call: TRBJ1-5; d_call: TRBD1; cdr3_nt: TGTGCCAGCCACTCCGACAGGGTGCCAGAGCCCCAGCATTTT; cdr3_aa: CASHSDRVPEPQHF
v_call: TRBV4-3; clone_size: -; j_call: TRBJ2-1; d_call: TRBD2; cdr3_nt: TGCGCCAGCAGCCAAGTTTACCCGGGACTAGCGGAATACAATGAGCAGTTCTTC; cdr3_aa: CASSQVYPGLAEYNEQFF
v_call: TRBV27; clone_size: -; j_call: TRBJ2-7; d_call: TRBD2; cdr3_nt: TGTGCCAGCAGTCTTAGCGGGGAGAGGGGTTACGAGCAGTACTTC; cdr3_aa: CASSLSGERGYEQYF
v_call: TRBV6-4; clone_size: medium-sized; j_call: TRBJ2-1; d_call: TRBD2; cdr3_nt: TGTGCCAGCAGTGACGCGGGGGGCTCCTACAATGAGCAGTTCTTC; cdr3_aa: CASSDAGGSYNEQFF
v_call: TRBV19; clone_size: once; j_call: TRBJ1-1; d_call: -; cdr3_nt: TGTGCCAGTAGTATGTACACCCAGAACACTGAAGCTTTCTTT; cdr3_aa: CASSMYTQNTEAFF
v_call: TRBV27; clone_size: -; j_call: TRBJ2-2; d_call: -; cdr3_nt: TGTGCCAGCAGTTTTGGTAACACCGGGGAGCTGTTTTTT; cdr3_aa: CASSFGNTGELFF
v_call: TRBV9; clone_size: once; j_call: TRBJ1-3; d_call: -; cdr3_nt: TGTGCCAGCAGCGTAGGGAGCGAGTCTGGAAACACCATATATTTT; cdr3_aa: CASSVGSESGNTIYF
v_call: TRBV19; clone_size: -; j_call: TRBJ2-1; d_call: -; cdr3_nt: TGTGCCAGTAGTATAGGGTACAATGAGCAGTTCTTC; cdr3_aa: CASSIGYNEQFF
v_call: TRBV28; clone_size: -; j_call: TRBJ1-6; d_call: -; cdr3_nt: TGTGCCAGCAGTTTTCAAAGGAATAATTCACCCCTCCACTTT; cdr3_aa: CASSFQRNNSPLHF
v_call: TRBV4-1; clone_size: -; j_call: TRBJ1-5; d_call: -; cdr3_nt: TGCGCCAGCAGCCAAGATCAGGGACAGCCCCAGCATTTT; cdr3_aa: CASSQDQGQPQHF
v_call: TRBV7-9; clone_size: -; j_call: TRBJ1-2; d_call: -; cdr3_nt: TGTGCCAGCAGCCAAGACAGAGTCTATGGCTACACCTTC; cdr3_aa: CASSQDRVYGYTF
v_call: TRBV27; clone_size: -; j_call: TRBJ2-3; d_call: -; cdr3_nt: TGTGCCAGCAGTTTAAACAGGGATACGCAGTATTTT; cdr3_aa: CASSLNRDTQYF
v_call: TRBV10-1; clone_size: -; j_call: TRBJ2-7; d_call: TRBD1; cdr3_nt: TGCGCCAGCAGTGAGGCTCCGAGACAGGGTCTCTACGAGCAGTACTTC; cdr3_aa: CASSEAPRQGLYEQYF
v_call: TRBV30; clone_size: few; j_call: TRBJ1-1; d_call: TRBD1; cdr3_nt: TGTGCCTGGAGTGTACAGGGGTGGAACACTGAAGCTTTCTTT; cdr3_aa: CAWSVQGWNTEAFF
v_call: TRBV6-5; clone_size: -; j_call: TRBJ1-2; d_call: -; cdr3_nt: TGTGCCAGCAGCATTACGAGATTCTATGGCTACACCTTC; cdr3_aa: CASSITRFYGYTF
v_call: TRBV27; clone_size: -; j_call: TRBJ1-2; d_call: -; cdr3_nt: TGTGCCAGCAGTCCGGGACTCTATAACTATGGCTACACCTTC; cdr3_aa: CASSPGLYNYGYTF
v_call: TRBV28; clone_size: -; j_call: TRBJ2-5; d_call: -; cdr3_nt: TGTGCCAGCAGTGAAGAAAGACAGCAAGAGACCCAGTACTTC; cdr3_aa: CASSEERQQETQYF
v_call: TRBV7-6; clone_size: once; j_call: TRBJ1-1; d_call: -; cdr3_nt: TGTGCCAGCAGCTTAATAAGGGGGAACACTGAAGCTTTCTTT; cdr3_aa: CASSLIRGNTEAFF
v_call: TRBV5-6; clone_size: -; j_call: TRBJ2-1; d_call: TRBD2; cdr3_nt: TGTGCCAGCGAGACTAGCGCCTACAATGAGCAGTTCTTC; cdr3_aa: CASETSAYNEQFF
v_call: TRBV11-2; clone_size: -; j_call: TRBJ1-1; d_call: TRBD1; cdr3_nt: TGTGCCAGCAGCTTAGTGCCACCCGGGGCAGGGGGCCGTACTGAAGCTTTCTTT; cdr3_aa: CASSLVPPGAGGRTEAFF
v_call: TRBV10-3; clone_size: once; j_call: TRBJ1-1; d_call: -; cdr3_nt: TGTGCCGCCTCCGGGACGGGGAACACTGAAGCTTTCTTT; cdr3_aa: CAASGTGNTEAFF